Sequencing of this T cell receptor beta chain was carried out in a study of T-cell reconstitution after alpha-beta-depleted transplantation in children. Study results and caveats: A year had passed since transplant, and T-cell counts and diversity by then came mostly from newly produced T cells. About two months after transplant, alpha-beta T cells reportedly came from several hundred expanded graft clones. TCRbeta diversity was high at day 60 in some patients (a result of surviving recipient T cells and thymic progenitors).

This clonotype has more than one count but fewer than ten. Its antigen is still unknown. Preparing the TCRbeta library involved the use of unique molecular identifiers. TCRdb processed the PCR reads anew with MiXCR; each CDR3 protein has one entry. The profile shows fewer than 550,000 distinct CDR3 sequences, about an eighth of them singletons. This receptor was taken from a female patient aged 2-10 years who had a stem cell transplant for aplastic anemia, so the T cells may come from the graft donor. Source: PBMCs, mostly from graft donor cells, taken 180 days after TCRalphabeta/CD19-depleted stem cell transplant.

CDR3 sequence: CASSLVPSDTQYF. The DNA of the CDR3 is TGTGCCAGCAGCTTGGTTCCTTCAGATACGCAGTATTTT. This sequence joins TRBV7-9 and TRBJ2-3; D gene uncertain. V was clipped by 3 bases and J by 4 bases, with 8 bases between them. The length of the CDR3 is 13 residues. Germline-derived CDR1 and CDR2 are SEHNR and FQNEAQ (reference sequence).